Listed below are T cell receptor beta chains from one sample, sequenced in a study of a mutant IDH1 vaccine in newly diagnosed glioma. Antigens of these TCRs are unknown. Generated by immunoSEQ multiplex PCR, the TCRdb table keeps only in-frame clones and is missing some. Found here are some 29,000 clones, roughly 80% of them singletons; the top ten hold approximately 8.5%. Sequencing was performed on PBMCs, taken from a glioma patient whose treatment included an IDH1 peptide vaccine. The receptors originated from a woman in her thirties with glioma. Some clones in this sample may be carry-over from other donors' samples. The CDR3 runs from the conserved cysteine through the conserved F or W. The D gene is left open where the match is weak. Size tells how often a clone was seen (once, few, many) or the class of an expanded clone, and some rows leave it out.

>TRBD2|TRBJ2-1|NA|TRBV4-1
TGCGCCAGCAGCCAAGATGGGCGACTAGCGGACTACAATGAGCAGTTCTTC
CASSQDGRLADYNEQFF
>NA|TRBJ1-2|NA|TRBV13
TGTGCCAGCAGCCCGAGATTCAAGAACTATGGCTACACCTTC
CASSPRFKNYGYTF
>NA|TRBJ1-5|NA|TRBV19
TGTGCCAGTAGTACCGCACAACGTAGCAATCAGCCCCAGCATTTT
CASSTAQRSNQPQHF
>NA|TRBJ2-7|NA|TRBV7-2
TGTGCCAGCAGCTTATGGGGGGACCCGCGAGATGAGCAGTACTTC
CASSLWGDPRDEQYF
>TRBD1|TRBJ2-7|medium-sized|TRBV19
TGTGCCAGTAGTGGGACAGGGGGTCTCTCCTACGAGCAGTACTTC
CASSGTGGLSYEQYF
>NA|TRBJ1-2|NA|TRBV27
TGTGCCAGCAGTTTTGGAGGGGGAGGGGATGGCTACACCTTC
CASSFGGGGDGYTF
>NA|TRBJ1-1|NA|TRBV6-5
TGTGCCAGCGGACACACCGGAGCTTTCTTT
CASGHTGAFF
>NA|TRBJ1-5|few|TRBV28
TGTGCCATCCAAGGGGGTGGGGAGAGCAATCAGCCCCAGCATTTT
CAIQGGGESNQPQHF
>NA|TRBJ2-1|NA|TRBV5-1
TGCGCCAGCAGCTTGGCAGCTACAAATAACAATGAGCAGTTCTTC
CASSLAATNNNEQFF
>NA|TRBJ2-1|NA|TRBV11-3
TGTGCCAGCAGCTTAGGGGACCCCAACAATGAGCAGTTCTTC
CASSLGDPNNEQFF
>NA|TRBJ2-7|once|TRBV5-1
TGCGCCAGCAGCCGAGGGTCGCCCTCCTACGAGCAGTACTTC
CASSRGSPSYEQYF
>NA|TRBJ2-2|NA|TRBV29-1
TGCAGCTTCTCAGGGGATTACACCGGGGAGCTGTTTTTT
CSFSGDYTGELFF
>NA|TRBJ2-2|NA|TRBV10-2
TGCGCCAGCAGGGGTAGCGGGAACACCGGGGAGCTGTTTTTT
CASRGSGNTGELFF
>NA|TRBJ1-5|NA|TRBV10-2
TGCGCCAGCAGGGCCGGGGCCTACAATCAGCCCCAGCATTTT
CASRAGAYNQPQHF
>NA|TRBJ1-1|NA|TRBV6-4
TGTGCCAGCAGTGTCAGTCTAGGGGCTGAAGCTTTCTTT
CASSVSLGAEAFF
>NA|TRBJ2-1|once|TRBV7-6
TGTGCCAGCAGCCCCCTAGGGCACCCTGACAATGAGCAGTTCTTC
CASSPLGHPDNEQFF
>TRBD1|TRBJ1-3|NA|TRBV9
TGTGCCAGCAGCGCCCGGACAGGGGTAGGAAACACCATATATTTT
CASSARTGVGNTIYF
>NA|TRBJ2-7|NA|TRBV5-4
TGTGCCAGCAGCTTGGACTACCACTCCTACGAGCAGTACTTC
CASSLDYHSYEQYF